These T cell receptor beta chains were read from a single sample in a study of blood T cell repertoires in COVID-19. Produced via immunoSEQ multiplex PCR; TCRdb's table is partial and in-frame only. The sample holds some 270,000 clones, approximately 83% seen once. The sample taken for sequencing was peripheral blood. These receptor sequences come from a woman between 70 and 85 years old with acute or convalescent COVID-19. Both conserved end residues are part of each CDR3. D genes are given only for firm matches. Rows may omit the clone size; those that give it use once, few, many or a size class.

abundance,j_gene,v_gene,d_gene,CDR3nt,CDR3aa
NA,TRBJ2-1,TRBV7-2,TRBD2,TGTGCCAGCAGCACCGGGACTACCTCCTACAATGAGCAGTTCTTC,CASSTGTTSYNEQFF
NA,TRBJ1-5,TRBV19,TRBD1,TGTGCCAGTAGTTATAACAGGGGGAGAGGCAATCAGCCCCAGCATTTT,CASSYNRGRGNQPQHF
NA,TRBJ2-3,TRBV5-1,NA,TGCGCCAGCAGCTCAGGACTTTTCACAGATACGCAGTATTTT,CASSSGLFTDTQYF
NA,TRBJ1-1,TRBV19,NA,TGTGCCAGTAGTCCAAGGACAGTGAGTGAGAAGGTGGAAGCTTTCTTT,CASSPRTVSEKVEAFF
once,TRBJ2-5,TRBV19,NA,TGTGCCAGTAGTCATTACAGGGGAGGAGAGACCCAGTACTTC,CASSHYRGGETQYF
NA,TRBJ1-1,TRBV19,NA,TGTGCCAGTACCTTGCTGCAAACAGGGAGCACTGAAGCTTTCTTT,CASTLLQTGSTEAFF
NA,TRBJ1-1,TRBV10-3,NA,TGTGCCATCAGTGAGTCCCCGTGGGGGGGCACTGAAGCTTTCTTT,CAISESPWGGTEAFF
NA,TRBJ1-4,TRBV7-9,NA,TGTGCCAGCAGCGTTTCGAGGGCGTTACCAGGAAAACTGTTTTTT,CASSVSRALPGKLFF
NA,TRBJ2-5,TRBV3-1/TRBV3-2,TRBD2,TGTGCCAGCAGCCAAGTTCGGGGAGGGGAGACCCAGTACTTC,CASSQVRGGETQYF
few,TRBJ2-5,TRBV19,NA,TGTGCCAGTAAACAGTTGGATCAAGAGACCCAGTACTTC,CASKQLDQETQYF
NA,TRBJ2-1,TRBV4-1,TRBD1,TGCGCCAGCAGCCAGGGACAGGGGTCCTACAATGAGCAGTTCTTC,CASSQGQGSYNEQFF
NA,TRBJ1-1,TRBV2,NA,TGTGCCAGCAGTGGTGGCAGGGCCTCTGAAGCTTTCTTT,CASSGGRASEAFF
NA,TRBJ2-3,TRBV5-4,TRBD1,TGTGCCAGCAGCTCCGGGACAGGGCTTGGAGATACGCAGTATTTT,CASSSGTGLGDTQYF
NA,TRBJ1-3,TRBV6-5,TRBD1,TGTGCCAGCAGGGCAGGGGGTTTGGGAAACACCATATATTTT,CASRAGGLGNTIYF
NA,TRBJ1-2,TRBV30,TRBD1,TGTGCCTGGAGTGAGGGGGGGACAGGGACATTTTTTTATGGCTACACCTTC,CAWSEGGTGTFFYGYTF
NA,TRBJ1-6,TRBV9,NA,TGTGCCAGCAGCGTTGGACAGCATAATTCACCCCTCCACTTT,CASSVGQHNSPLHF
once,TRBJ1-3,TRBV4-1,NA,TGCGCCAGCAGCCCAGTTTGGAGTTCTGGAAACACCATATATTTT,CASSPVWSSGNTIYF
NA,TRBJ2-2,TRBV25-1,NA,TGTGCCAGCAGCACAACGAGGGTTTCCGGGGAGCTGTTTTTT,CASSTTRVSGELFF
NA,TRBJ1-1,TRBV2,NA,TGTGCCAGCAGTGAGCTTTGGGCAAGTAAGGATGAAGCTTTCTTT,CASSELWASKDEAFF
once,TRBJ2-7,TRBV11-2,TRBD2,TGTGCCAGCAGCTCCGGAGCGGGGGGGCGGGTCGAGCAGTACTTC,CASSSGAGGRVEQYF
NA,TRBJ2-1,TRBV13,NA,TGTGCCAGCAGCTTAGCAGGGGTAAGCTCCTACAATGAGCAGTTCTTC,CASSLAGVSSYNEQFF
NA,TRBJ2-1,TRBV5-1,NA,TGCGCCAGCAGCTTACAGAGCTCCTACAATGAGCAGTTCTTC,CASSLQSSYNEQFF
NA,TRBJ2-3,TRBV7-8,TRBD1,TGTGCCAGCAGCTTAGCCCTCGGACAGGGCCGCACAGATACGCAGTATTTT,CASSLALGQGRTDTQYF
NA,TRBJ1-1,TRBV6-2/TRBV6-3,TRBD1,TGTGCCAGCAGTTTCACAGGGGGCCGGAAGGAAGCTTTCTTT,CASSFTGGRKEAFF
NA,TRBJ1-3,TRBV3-1/TRBV3-2,NA,TGTGCCAGCAGCCGAGGGGAGGGTGGAAACACCATATATTTT,CASSRGEGGNTIYF
NA,TRBJ1-1,TRBV18,NA,TGTGCCAGCTCATCCTGGCGGGGGGAAGCTTTCTTT,CASSSWRGEAFF
NA,TRBJ2-1,TRBV5-1,TRBD1,TGCGCCAGCAGCTTAATGGACAGGGGTTTAGGGGAGCAGTTCTTC,CASSLMDRGLGEQFF
NA,TRBJ2-4,TRBV5-6,NA,TGTGCCAGCAGTCTGGCCGGGGGGCTTAAAAACATTCAGTACTTC,CASSLAGGLKNIQYF
NA,TRBJ2-5,TRBV3-1/TRBV3-2,TRBD2,TGTGCCAGCAGCACCCGGGGGGGGCAAGAGACCCAGTACTTC,CASSTRGGQETQYF
NA,TRBJ2-2,TRBV3-1/TRBV3-2,NA,TGTGCCAGCAGCCAGGGGGCGCCCACCGGGGAGCTGTTTTTT,CASSQGAPTGELFF
NA,TRBJ2-3,TRBV3-1/TRBV3-2,NA,TGTGCCAGCAGCCATCAAAATACGCAGTATTTT,CASSHQNTQYF
NA,TRBJ2-5,TRBV25-1,TRBD1,TGTGCCAGCAGTGTAAGGGGGCGAGAGACCCAGTACTTC,CASSVRGRETQYF
NA,TRBJ2-2,TRBV19,TRBD2,TGTGCCAGTAGTATTATAGCGGGGGTTAACACCGGGGAGCTGTTTTTT,CASSIIAGVNTGELFF
NA,TRBJ2-5,TRBV18,TRBD1,TGTGCCAGCTCACGTACACAGGGGGGATCCCAAGAGACCCAGTACTTC,CASSRTQGGSQETQYF
few,TRBJ2-1,TRBV7-8,TRBD2,TGTGCCAGCAGCTCGGGACTAGCGGGGGCCATTTTCAATGAGCAGTTCTTC,CASSSGLAGAIFNEQFF
NA,TRBJ2-7,TRBV2,NA,TGTGCCAGCAGTGTACAAGGGGGGGCCACCTACGAGCAGTACTTC,CASSVQGGATYEQYF
NA,TRBJ2-5,TRBV6-5,TRBD2,TGTGCCAGCAGTTCAACCACTAGCGGGGCTCAAGAGACCCAGTACTTC,CASSSTTSGAQETQYF
NA,TRBJ2-1,TRBV7-6,TRBD2,TGTGCCAGCAGCCCTCTAGCGGGGTTCGACAATGAGCAGTTCTTC,CASSPLAGFDNEQFF
NA,TRBJ1-6,TRBV30,NA,TGTGCCTGGAGTGTAAATGTGGCAGGGCCCTCACCCCTCCACTTT,CAWSVNVAGPSPLHF
NA,TRBJ1-5,TRBV12-3/TRBV12-4,NA,TGTGCCAGCAGTGGAGCAGGGAATCAGCCCCAGCATTTT,CASSGAGNQPQHF
NA,TRBJ1-3,TRBV6-5,NA,TGTGCCAGCCGGCCCGCAGGGCGGTCTGGAAACACCATATATTTT,CASRPAGRSGNTIYF
NA,TRBJ2-7,TRBV7-9,NA,TGTGCCAGCAGCTTAACCGACAGCCCGCAGTACTTC,CASSLTDSPQYF
NA,TRBJ2-7,TRBV7-9,NA,TGTGCCAGCAGCTTAGGGGGCTGGGGCGGACAGAGAACCTACGAGCAGTACTTC,CASSLGGWGGQRTYEQYF
NA,TRBJ1-5,TRBV5-6,NA,TGTGCCAGCAGTCGACAATCAAATCAGCCCCAGCATTTT,CASSRQSNQPQHF
few,TRBJ1-5,TRBV6-2/TRBV6-3,TRBD1,TGTGCCAGCAGCGACAGGGGCAATCAGCCCCAGCATTTT,CASSDRGNQPQHF
NA,TRBJ2-3,TRBV10-3,NA,TGTGCCATCACCCGCGGGGGCTCAGATACGCAGTATTTT,CAITRGGSDTQYF
NA,TRBJ1-1,TRBV5-4,NA,TGTGCCAGCAGCTTGTCATTTGGCCTTAATACTGAAGCTTTCTTT,CASSLSFGLNTEAFF
NA,TRBJ2-5,TRBV2,NA,TGTGCCAGCACTGGGGGGGCAAGACAAGAGACCCAGTACTTC,CASTGGARQETQYF
NA,TRBJ2-7,TRBV9,TRBD1,TGTGCCAGCAGCGCTACGACAGGGGATTACGAGCAGTACTTC,CASSATTGDYEQYF
NA,TRBJ2-5,TRBV14,NA,TGTGCCAGCAGCCATGGCGGGGCTGGGACCCAGTACTTC,CASSHGGAGTQYF
NA,TRBJ2-5,TRBV19,TRBD1,TGTGCCAGTAGTCTTCGGACAGGGGAACCCCAAGAGACCCAGTACTTC,CASSLRTGEPQETQYF
NA,TRBJ2-2,TRBV2,TRBD1,TGTGCCAGCACCTCTGACAGGGTGAGGGCAGGGGAGCTGTTTTTT,CASTSDRVRAGELFF
NA,TRBJ2-5,TRBV18,TRBD2,TGTGCCAGCTCACCTGAGGGGGGACTAGCGGGGCCGGAGACCCAGTACTTC,CASSPEGGLAGPETQYF
NA,TRBJ2-3,TRBV18,NA,TGTGCCAGCTCACAGACACAGCTCAGCACAGATACGCAGTATTTT,CASSQTQLSTDTQYF
NA,TRBJ2-6,TRBV19,NA,TGTGCCAGTAGTATCCCTGGGCCCGGGGCCAACGTCCTGACTTTC,CASSIPGPGANVLTF
NA,TRBJ1-2,TRBV18,TRBD1,TGTGCCAGCTCACCGGGACAGGGGGCTAATGGCTACACCTTC,CASSPGQGANGYTF
NA,TRBJ1-1,TRBV10-3,NA,TGTGCCATCAGTGAAGGGGGACGGAACACTGAAGCTTTCTTT,CAISEGGRNTEAFF